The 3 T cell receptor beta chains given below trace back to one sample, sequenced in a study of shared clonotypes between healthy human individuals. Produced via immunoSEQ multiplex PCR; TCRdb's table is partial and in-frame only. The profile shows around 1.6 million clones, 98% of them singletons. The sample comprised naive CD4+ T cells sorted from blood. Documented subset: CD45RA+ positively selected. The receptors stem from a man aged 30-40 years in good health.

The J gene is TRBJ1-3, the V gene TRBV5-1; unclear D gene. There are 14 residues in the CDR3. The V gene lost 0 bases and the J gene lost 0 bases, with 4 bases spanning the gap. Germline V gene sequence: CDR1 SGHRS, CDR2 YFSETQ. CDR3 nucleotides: TGCGCCAGCAGCTTGGACAGCTCTGGAAACACCATATATTTT. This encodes CASSLDSSGNTIYF.

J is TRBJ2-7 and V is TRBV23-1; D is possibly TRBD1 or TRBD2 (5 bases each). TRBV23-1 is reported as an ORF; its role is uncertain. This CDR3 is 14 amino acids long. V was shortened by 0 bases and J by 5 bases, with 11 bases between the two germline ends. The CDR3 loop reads CASSQSKGPDEQYF. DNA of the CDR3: TGCGCCAGCAGTCAATCGAAGGGACCGGACGAGCAGTACTTC.

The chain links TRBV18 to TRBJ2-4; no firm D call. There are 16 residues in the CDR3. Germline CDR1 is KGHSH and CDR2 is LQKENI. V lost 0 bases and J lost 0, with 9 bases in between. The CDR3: CASSPPMALAKNIQYF. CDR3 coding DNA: TGTGCCAGCTCACCACCGATGGCTCTAGCCAAAAACATTCAGTACTTC.